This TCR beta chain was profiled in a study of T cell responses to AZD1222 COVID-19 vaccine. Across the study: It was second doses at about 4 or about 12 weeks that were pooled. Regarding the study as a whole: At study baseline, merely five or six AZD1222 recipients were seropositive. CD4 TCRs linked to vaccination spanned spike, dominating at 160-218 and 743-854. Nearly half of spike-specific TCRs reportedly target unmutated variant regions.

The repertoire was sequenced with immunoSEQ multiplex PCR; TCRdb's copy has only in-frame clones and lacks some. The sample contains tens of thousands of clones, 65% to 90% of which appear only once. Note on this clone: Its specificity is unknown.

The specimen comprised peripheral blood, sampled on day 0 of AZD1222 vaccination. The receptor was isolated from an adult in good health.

The DNA of the CDR3 is TGTGCCAGCACCCGTCGAGGGGGATCAATCGTTGGCTACACCTTC. This translates into CASTRRGGSIVGYTF. This chain links TRBV2 with TRBJ1-2; a possible D gene is TRBD1 (6 bases). Germline CDR1 is SNHLY and CDR2 is FYNNEI. V dropped 7 bases and J dropped 7 bases, with 22 bases sitting between them. This CDR3 has 15 residues.